Below, 4 T cell receptor beta chains from the same sample are listed, as sequenced in a study of neoadjuvant anti-PD-1 for oral cavity cancer. The assay was immunoSEQ multiplex PCR, and TCRdb's table has in-frame clones only and misses some. Here the sample spans around 12,000 clones, roughly 69% being singletons. The starting material was PBMCs, obtained before nivolumab (anti-PD-1) treatment. The source of these receptors is a person aged 35 to 85 with oral cavity squamous cell carcinoma.

The V and J genes are TRBV6-5 and TRBJ2-1, with D perhaps TRBD1 (5 bases). Trimming removed 9 bases from V and 3 bases from J, with 15 bases in between. This CDR3 region has 14 residues. Germline V lookup: CDR1 MNHEY, CDR2 SVGAGI. The CDR3: CASFPQGSYNEQFF. The CDR3 DNA reads as TGTGCCAGTTTCCCCCAGGGAAGCTACAATGAGCAGTTCTTC.

The chain employs TRBV5-1 and TRBJ1-1; 8 bases agree with TRBD1. V lost 4 bases, J lost 10 bases, and 12 bases stayed unmatched. CDR1 and CDR2 (germline): SGHRS, YFSETQ. CDR3 length: 14 residues. The DNA for the CDR3 is TGCGCCAGCAGCCCTCCGGGACAGGAGAGCATAGCTTTCTTT. This codes for CASSPPGQESIAFF.

This clone was recorded a few times. The V and J genes are TRBV14 and TRBJ1-2; 9 bases align to TRBD1. Trimming removed 4 bases from V and 6 bases from J; junction bases left unmatched: 12. Germline CDR1 reads SGHDN; CDR2 reads FVKESK. This CDR3 has 16 amino acids. The CDR3 region is CASSPQGQGEGHGYTF. The DNA of the CDR3 is TGTGCCAGCAGCCCCCAGGGACAGGGCGAAGGACATGGCTACACCTTC.

The chain employs TRBV27 and TRBJ1-6, with 7 bases that match TRBD1. CDR1 and CDR2 (germline): MNHEY, SMNVEV (reference sequence). V shed 6 bases, J shed 7 bases, and the junction held 6 bases outside the gene matches. This CDR3 is built from 14 residues. CDR3 sequence (DNA): TGTGCCAGCAGACTAGGGGGCCCAAATTCACCCCTCCACTTT. Protein product: CASRLGGPNSPLHF.